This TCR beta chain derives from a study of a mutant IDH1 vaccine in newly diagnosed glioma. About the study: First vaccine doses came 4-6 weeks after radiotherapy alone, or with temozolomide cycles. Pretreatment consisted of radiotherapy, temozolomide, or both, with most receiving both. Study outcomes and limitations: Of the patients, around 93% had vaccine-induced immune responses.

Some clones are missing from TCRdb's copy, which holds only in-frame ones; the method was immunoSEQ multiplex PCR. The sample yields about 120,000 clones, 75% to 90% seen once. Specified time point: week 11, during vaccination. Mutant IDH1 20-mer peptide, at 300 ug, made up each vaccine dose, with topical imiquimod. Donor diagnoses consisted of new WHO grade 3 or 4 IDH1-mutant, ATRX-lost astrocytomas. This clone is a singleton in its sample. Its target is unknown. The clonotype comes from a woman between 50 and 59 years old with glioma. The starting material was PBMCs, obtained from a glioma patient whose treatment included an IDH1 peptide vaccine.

The CDR3 DNA follows: TGTGCCAGCAGCTTGGCGGGACAGGGGTCCTCACCCCTCCACTTT. It specifies CASSLAGQGSSPLHF. This chain connects TRBV5-8 to TRBJ1-6, with 10 bases fitting TRBD1. Looked up from germline, CDR1 is SGHTS and CDR2 is YDEGEE. J lost 10 bases, V lost 0 bases, and 4 bases had no gene match. There are 15 residues in the CDR3.